This T cell receptor (beta chain) derives from a study of Graves' ophthalmopathy and Graves' hyperthyroidism. PBMCs were obtained from 10 ml of fresh peripheral blood. V lost 0 bases to trimming and J lost 7 bases, with 10 bases between them. CDR3 length: 14 residues. Germline V gene sequence: CDR1 SGHAT, CDR2 FQNNGV. Amplifying from RNA transcripts, the study obtained TCR beta CDR3 regions. The workflow started with a first-round RT-PCR run with HTBI primers and then moved on to a second-round multiplex PCR. TCRdb passed the multiplex PCR reads through MiXCR, listing each CDR3 protein once. The sample carries 660,000 or so distinct CDR3 sequences, under 50% recorded once. This clonotype was seen repeatedly, ten times or more.

V usage is TRBV11-2 and J usage is TRBJ1-5, with a possible D match to TRBD1 (6 bases). The receptor was derived from an adult man with Graves' ophthalmopathy. The sequenced sample consisted of peripheral blood. The CDR3 region is CASSLEGAGQPQHF. In DNA form, the CDR3 reads TGTGCCAGCAGCTTAGAGGGGGCAGGACAGCCCCAGCATTTT.